The clone carrying this TCR beta chain was found many times. This sample was included in a study of T cells after yellow fever vaccination. TCRdb re-derived calls from the 5' RACE reads in MiXCR, one entry per CDR3 protein. The sample has 110,000 to 150,000 distinct CDR3 sequences; around 6.3% are singletons. From germline, CDR1 is SNHLY and CDR2 FYNNEI. After removal of 6 bases from V and 4 bases from J, the junction contained 7 bases not matched to a gene. This CDR3 region has 15 residues. The sequence was collected from a man aged 25 to 40 who received the YFV17D yellow fever vaccine. The chain employs TRBV2 and TRBJ2-1; TRBD1 aligns across 9 bases. The sample here was CD4+ T cells sorted from PBMCs, taken 10 days after the yellow fever booster vaccination. This CDR3 reads CASRRDRATYNEQFF. CDR3 sequence (DNA): TGTGCCAGCAGGAGGGACAGGGCCACTTACAATGAGCAGTTCTTC.